This TCR beta chain was identified in a study of OX40 agonist ivuxolimab in advanced cancers. For the study in its entirety: Ivuxolimab was a fully human IgG2 agonistic monoclonal antibody targeting the costimulatory receptor OX40 (CD134). Partial responses occurred in three dose-escalation patients, of whom one had hepatocellular carcinoma and two had cutaneous melanoma. The purpose of peripheral TCRbeta sequencing was to test whether ivuxolimab changed TCR sequence diversity and led to clonal T-cell expansion. In the dose-escalation cohort, 75% to 90% of patients were male, and the mean age was roughly 60 years with a range of roughly 20 to 80. The monotherapy dose-escalation portion (N of about 52 patients) of the phase I ivuxolimab trial is reported in the paper. Intravenous ivuxolimab was administered to patients every 2 weeks at six dose levels: 0.01, 0.1, 0.3, 1.5, 3 and 10 mg/kg. Among the approximately 50 dose-escalation patients, around 19 had hepatocellular carcinoma, roughly 15 melanoma, 9 renal cell carcinoma and 9 head and neck cancer. Patients were allowed to have had prior anti-PD-1, anti-PD-L1 or anti-CTLA-4 therapy, and around 41% of the dose-escalation patients had previously received checkpoint inhibitors. What the study reported, not specific to this receptor: In the 0.1-3.0 mg/kg groups, partial responders were among the patients with the lowest normalized peripheral clonal expansion, particularly in CD8+ T cells. Clonal expansion of both CD4+ and CD8+ blood T cells was observed from baseline to week 6 at doses 0.1 to 3.0 mg/kg. After ivuxolimab, expanded clones were on average more numerous among CD8+ T cells than among CD4+ T cells. The antigen specificity of the clonally expanded peripheral T cells was not determined. Low levels of normalized T-cell clonal expansion were also shown by some nonresponding patients.

For sequencing of the TCRbeta CDR3 region, genomic DNA was extracted from the sorted cells. The immunoSEQ Assay was used to sequence the TCRbeta CDR3 regions. The table was pulled from immuneACCESS by TCRdb, which kept in-frame rearrangements only. Such tables lose some clones; where checked, under half of the loss comes from unresolved V genes, and the rest has no known cause. The sample table holds roughly 80,000 clones, of which around nine tenths were seen once. The biggest ten clones account for 0.7% to 0.9% of the sample. As to this clone: Its cognate antigen has yet to be identified. Base qualities are missing; no much larger clone stands one base away.

According to the germline V gene, CDR1 reads SGHRS and CDR2 reads YFSETQ. At the junction V is shortened by 0 bases and J by 4 bases, with 20 bases in between. The CDR3 sequence holds 18 residues, the cysteine and phenylalanine included. CDR3 DNA only is kept here, 54 bases in frame from base 1. Patients with autoimmune disease history or receiving systemic immunosuppression were excluded from the trial. In every dose cohort, peripheral blood was drawn for TCR sequencing at baseline, cycle 4 day 1, and cycle 7 day 1. The samples were taken from a phase I, first-in-human, multicenter, open-label dose-escalation trial of ivuxolimab. The trial enrolled adults with locally advanced or metastatic head and neck squamous cell, hepatocellular, melanoma or renal cell carcinoma. Before TCR sequencing, CD4+ T cells and CD8+ T cells from peripheral blood were sorted into separate populations.

The rearrangement combines TRBV5-1 with TRBJ2-1; TRBD2 is a possible D gene, resting on 5 matching bases. This clonotype originated in an adult with an advanced solid tumor such as melanoma, head and neck, liver or kidney cancer. The starting material was CD4+ or CD8+ T cells sorted from blood, obtained in a trial of the OX40 agonist ivuxolimab. The DNA is TGCGCCAGCAGCTTGGGACGGAATCCGGGAAGCCTTTACAATGAGCAGTTCTTC. Translation gives CASSLGRNPGSLYNEQFF.